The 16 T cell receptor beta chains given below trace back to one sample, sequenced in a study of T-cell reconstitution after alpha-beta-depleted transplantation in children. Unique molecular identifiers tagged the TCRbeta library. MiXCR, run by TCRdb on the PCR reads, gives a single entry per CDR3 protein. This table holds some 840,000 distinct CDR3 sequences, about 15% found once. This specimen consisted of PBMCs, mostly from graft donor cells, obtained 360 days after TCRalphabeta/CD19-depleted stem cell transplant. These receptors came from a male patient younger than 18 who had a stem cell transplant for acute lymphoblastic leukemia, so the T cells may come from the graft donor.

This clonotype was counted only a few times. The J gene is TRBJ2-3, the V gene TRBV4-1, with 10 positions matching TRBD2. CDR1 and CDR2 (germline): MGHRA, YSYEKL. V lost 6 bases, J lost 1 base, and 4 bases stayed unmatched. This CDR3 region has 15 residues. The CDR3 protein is CASRSGTSGTDTQYF. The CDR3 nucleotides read TGCGCCAGCAGATCCGGGACTAGCGGCACAGATACGCAGTATTTT.

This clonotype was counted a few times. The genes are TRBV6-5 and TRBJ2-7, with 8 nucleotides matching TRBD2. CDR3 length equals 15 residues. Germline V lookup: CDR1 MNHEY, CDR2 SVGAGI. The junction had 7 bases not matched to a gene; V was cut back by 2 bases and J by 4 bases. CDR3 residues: CASSYPGGGVYEQYF. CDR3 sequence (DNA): TGTGCCAGCAGTTACCCCGGGGGGGGTGTGTACGAGCAGTACTTC.

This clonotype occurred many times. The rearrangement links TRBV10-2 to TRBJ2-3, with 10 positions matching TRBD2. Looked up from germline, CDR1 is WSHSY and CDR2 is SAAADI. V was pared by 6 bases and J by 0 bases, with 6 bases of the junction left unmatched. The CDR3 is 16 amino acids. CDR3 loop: CASRHGTSVSTDTQYF. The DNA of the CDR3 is TGCGCCAGCAGACACGGGACTAGCGTGAGCACAGATACGCAGTATTTT.

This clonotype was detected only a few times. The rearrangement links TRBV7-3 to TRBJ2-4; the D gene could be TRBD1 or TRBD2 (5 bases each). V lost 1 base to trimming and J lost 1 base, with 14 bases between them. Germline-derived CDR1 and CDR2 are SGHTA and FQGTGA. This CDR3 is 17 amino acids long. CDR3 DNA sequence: TGTGCCAGCAGCTTAAGCCCAGGGAGTGGGGCCAAAAACATTCAGTACTTC. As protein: CASSLSPGSGAKNIQYF.

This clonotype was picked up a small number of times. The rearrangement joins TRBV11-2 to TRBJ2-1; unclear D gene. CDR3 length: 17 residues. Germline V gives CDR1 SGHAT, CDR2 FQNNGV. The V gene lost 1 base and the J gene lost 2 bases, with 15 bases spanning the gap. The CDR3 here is CASSLVNWRLTYNEQFF. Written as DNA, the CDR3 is TGTGCCAGCAGCTTAGTTAACTGGCGCCTTACCTACAATGAGCAGTTCTTC.

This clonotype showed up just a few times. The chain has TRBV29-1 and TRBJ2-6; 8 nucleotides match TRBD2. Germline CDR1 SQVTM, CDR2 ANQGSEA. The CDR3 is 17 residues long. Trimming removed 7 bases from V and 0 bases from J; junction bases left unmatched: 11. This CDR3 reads CSAWGTSGSSGANVLTF. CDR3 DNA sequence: TGCAGCGCCTGGGGTACTAGCGGAAGCTCTGGGGCCAACGTCCTGACTTTC.

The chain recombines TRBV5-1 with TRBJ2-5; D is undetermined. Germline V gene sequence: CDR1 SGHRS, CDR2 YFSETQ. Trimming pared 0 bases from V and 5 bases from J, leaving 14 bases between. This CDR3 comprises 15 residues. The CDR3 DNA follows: TGCGCCAGCAGCTTGGTTGGGGATCCGCCGGAGACCCAGTACTTC. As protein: CASSLVGDPPETQYF.

This CDR3 reads CSARTGSKETQYF. The CDR3 nucleotides are TGCAGTGCTAGAACAGGGAGTAAAGAGACCCAGTACTTC. The V call is TRBV20-1, the J call TRBJ2-5; possibly TRBD1 for D (6 bases). Trimming removed 2 bases at V and 3 bases at J, with 10 bases between. The CDR3 totals 13 residues. In germline, CDR1 is DFQATT, CDR2 SNEGSKA (reference sequence).

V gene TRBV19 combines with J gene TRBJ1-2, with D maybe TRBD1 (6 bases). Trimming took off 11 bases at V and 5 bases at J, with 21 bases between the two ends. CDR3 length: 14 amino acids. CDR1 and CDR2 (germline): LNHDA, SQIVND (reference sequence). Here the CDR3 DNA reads TGTGCCGCGGCGGGTTTGGGGGCCCGATATGGCTACACCTTC. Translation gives CAAAGLGARYGYTF.

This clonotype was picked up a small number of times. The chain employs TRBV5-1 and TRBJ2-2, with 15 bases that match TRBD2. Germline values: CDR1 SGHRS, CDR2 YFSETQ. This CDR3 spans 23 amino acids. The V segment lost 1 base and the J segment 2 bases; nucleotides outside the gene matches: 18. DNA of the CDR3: TGCGCCAGCAGCTTGCCCACCAGGGGGACTAGCGGGAGGACACCATCTAACACCGGGGAGCTGTTTTTT. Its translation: CASSLPTRGTSGRTPSNTGELFF.

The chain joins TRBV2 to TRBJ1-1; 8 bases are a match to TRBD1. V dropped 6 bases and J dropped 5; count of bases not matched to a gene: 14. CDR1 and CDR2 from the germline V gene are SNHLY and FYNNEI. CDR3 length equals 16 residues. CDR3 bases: TGTGCCAGCAGCCACAGGGGGATGAATATGGAAACTGAAGCTTTCTTT. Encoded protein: CASSHRGMNMETEAFF.

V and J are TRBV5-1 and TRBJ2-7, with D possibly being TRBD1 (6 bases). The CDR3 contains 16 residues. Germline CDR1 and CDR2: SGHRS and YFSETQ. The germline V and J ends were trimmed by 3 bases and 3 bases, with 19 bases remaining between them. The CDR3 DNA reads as TGCGCCAGCAGCTCCTACCCGACAGGCCCAGACTACGAGCAGTACTTC. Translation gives CASSSYPTGPDYEQYF.

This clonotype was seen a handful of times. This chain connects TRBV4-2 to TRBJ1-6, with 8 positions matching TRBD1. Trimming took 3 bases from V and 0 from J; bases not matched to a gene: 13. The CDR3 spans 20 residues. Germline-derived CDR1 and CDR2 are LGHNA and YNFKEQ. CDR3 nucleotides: TGTGCCAGCAGCCATGAGGAGGGCAGGGGGCAACGCTCCTATAATTCACCCCTCCACTTT. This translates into CASSHEEGRGQRSYNSPLHF.

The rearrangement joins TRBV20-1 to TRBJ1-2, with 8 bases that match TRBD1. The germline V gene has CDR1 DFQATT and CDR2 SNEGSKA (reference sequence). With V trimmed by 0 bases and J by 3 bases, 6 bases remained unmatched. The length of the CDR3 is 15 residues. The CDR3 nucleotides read TGCAGTGCTAGAGATCTCCCAGGGGGCTACTATGGCTACACCTTC. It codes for CSARDLPGGYYGYTF.

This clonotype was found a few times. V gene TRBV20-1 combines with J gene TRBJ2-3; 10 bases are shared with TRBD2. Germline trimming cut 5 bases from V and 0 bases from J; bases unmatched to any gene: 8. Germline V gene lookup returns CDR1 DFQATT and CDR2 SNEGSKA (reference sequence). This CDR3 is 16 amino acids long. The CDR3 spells CSAPVLAGASTDTQYF. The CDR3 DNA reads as TGCAGTGCTCCCGTCCTAGCGGGAGCTAGCACAGATACGCAGTATTTT.

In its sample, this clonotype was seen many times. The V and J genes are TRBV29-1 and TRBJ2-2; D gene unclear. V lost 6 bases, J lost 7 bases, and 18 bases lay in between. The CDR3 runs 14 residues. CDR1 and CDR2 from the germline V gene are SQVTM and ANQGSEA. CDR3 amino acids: CSVPILPLGGELFF. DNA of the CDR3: TGCAGCGTCCCAATTTTGCCCTTAGGCGGGGAGCTGTTTTTT.